The present T cell receptor (beta chain) was sequenced within a study of T cells in Graves' hyperthyroidism and ophthalmopathy. Broader study findings: Classification by a 13 V-J model distinguished ophthalmopathy from stable hyperthyroidism. Blood shared most expanded thyroid clonotypes above 0.001.

The CDR3 sequence is 18 residues long. Germline V gives CDR1 SNHLY, CDR2 FYNNEI. Trimming pared 6 bases from V and 4 bases from J, leaving 25 bases between. RNA transcripts provided the source from which TCR beta CDR3 regions were amplified. First-round RT-PCR with HTBI primers amplified the TCR CDR3 region. One entry per CDR3 protein, called by TCRdb with MiXCR from the multiplex PCR reads. The data contain hundreds of thousands of distinct CDR3 sequences, 46% of them singletons. Comments on this clonotype: Its specificity is not known.

Hyperthyroidism had been newly diagnosed in patients aged 18 to 65, and its duration was under 2 months. Criteria for exclusion of patients were uncontrolled infection, other autoimmune disease, pregnancy or lactation. The receptor's source is a young woman with Graves' hyperthyroidism. The chain links TRBV2 to TRBJ1-5, with TRBD1 as a possible D gene (5 bases). The sequencing input was peripheral blood or thyroid tissue (not recorded which). The CDR3, as DNA: TGTGCCAGCAGACCTTGGGGGGTGCGGGCATTGGAAAATCAGCCCCAGCATTTT. Amino acid sequence: CASRPWGVRALENQPQHF.